This T cell receptor beta chain was captured in a study of blood T cell repertoires in COVID-19. Here immunoSEQ multiplex PCR was the method, and the copy in TCRdb shows in-frame clones only, minus some. The sample contains 300,000 to 400,000 clones, 85% of which appear only once. The study assigned cohorts using participant-reported clinical history. V lost 4 bases to trimming and J lost 4 bases, with 11 bases between them. This CDR3 has 13 residues. Germline lookup yields CDR1 SGDLS and CDR2 YYNGEE. The table lists this clone with a few counts. Sequencing input: PBMCs or T cells enriched from blood (not recorded which). This clonotype was sampled from a young woman who had been exposed to COVID-19. This chain uses TRBV9 with TRBJ1-1; D is undetermined. DNA of the CDR3: TGTGCCAGCAGCCCCTCGAGGCGCACTGAAGCTTTCTTT. Protein sequence: CASSPSRRTEAFF.